Shown below are 9 T cell receptor beta chains from a single sample sequenced in a study of blood T cell repertoires in COVID-19. Clones were sequenced by immunoSEQ multiplex PCR, and TCRdb holds only the in-frame ones, with some missing. This sample has 200,000 to 250,000 clones, with more than 80% found just once. The sample was PBMCs or T cells enriched from blood (not recorded which). Source of these receptors: a woman aged 18-29 years in a cohort exposed to, infected with or recovered from COVID-19 (not recorded which).

The chain links TRBV18 to TRBJ1-5; D remains ambiguous. Looked up from germline, CDR1 is KGHSH and CDR2 is LQKENI. Trimming shortened V by 2 bases and J by 3 bases, and 8 bases separated the two germline ends. The CDR3 is 14 residues long. The CDR3 coding sequence is TGTGCCAGCTCACCAGGGCAGCCCAATCAGCCCCAGCATTTT. Residues: CASSPGQPNQPQHF.

J is TRBJ1-5 and V is TRBV6-1; D is ambiguous. The CDR3 runs to 15 residues. The V end lost 3 bases, the J end lost 3 bases, and 12 bases lay between the germline ends. Germline V gene lookup returns CDR1 MNHNS and CDR2 SASEGT. The CDR3 is CASSEVRGVNQPQHF. The CDR3, as DNA: TGTGCCAGCAGTGAGGTGAGAGGAGTCAATCAGCCCCAGCATTTT.

The chain is built from TRBV6-5 and TRBJ2-2; 10 positions match TRBD1. Germline V gives CDR1 MNHEY, CDR2 SVGAGI. There are 14 residues in the CDR3. V shed 2 bases and J 8 bases; nucleotides not matched to a gene: 2. The CDR3 DNA sequence: TGTGCCAGCAGTTACGCGGGACAGGGGGGGGAGCTGTTTTTT. It encodes CASSYAGQGGELFF.

The CDR3 sequence is CATSDSTAGLVGNEQFF. The CDR3 coding sequence is TGTGCCACCAGTGATTCTACTGCGGGACTGGTAGGCAATGAGCAGTTCTTC. The V gene is TRBV24-1, the J gene TRBJ2-1; D might be TRBD2 (6 bases). V was trimmed by 2 bases and J by 6 bases, leaving 19 bases between them. There are 17 residues in the CDR3. Per the germline V gene, CDR1 is KGHDR and CDR2 is SFDVKD.

The CDR3, as DNA: TGTGCCAGCAGTTTCCCGCCGGGGACCGGGGAGCTGTTTTTT. Its translation: CASSFPPGTGELFF. The V call is TRBV27, the J call TRBJ2-2; D is perhaps TRBD2 (5 bases). CDR3 size: 14 residues. V was shortened by 3 bases and J by 5 bases, with 10 bases between the two germline ends. Germline V gene data show CDR1 as MNHEY and CDR2 as SMNVEV (reference sequence).

The chain recombines TRBV23-1 with TRBJ1-6, with D tentatively TRBD1 (6 bases). TRBV23-1 is sorted into the ORF group, with uncertain function. The CDR3 loop spans 19 amino acids. The V gene lost 1 base and the J gene lost 0 bases, with 16 bases spanning the gap. The CDR3 region has the DNA TGCGCCAGCAGTCAATTATCTTACAGGGAATGCTCCTATAATTCACCCCTCCACTTT. Translation gives CASSQLSYRECSYNSPLHF.

The gene calls are TRBV11-2 and TRBJ2-7; 7 nucleotides agree with TRBD2. CDR3 length: 12 amino acids. J was trimmed by 7 bases and V by 5 bases; bases with no gene match: 5. Germline CDR1 reads SGHAT; CDR2 reads FQNNGV. CDR3: CASSHGRGEQYF. The CDR3 DNA follows: TGTGCCAGCAGCCACGGGCGGGGGGAGCAGTACTTC.

The chain is built from TRBV5-1 and TRBJ2-1; 12 nucleotides match TRBD2. This CDR3 contains 19 residues. Per the germline V gene, CDR1 is SGHRS and CDR2 is YFSETQ. J was trimmed by 0 bases and V by 0 bases; bases with no gene match: 7. As DNA, the CDR3 is TGCGCCAGCAGCTTGGTTATCCTAGCGGGAGGGGACTCCTACAATGAGCAGTTCTTC. Amino acid sequence: CASSLVILAGGDSYNEQFF.

The chain is built from TRBV3-1 (or the pseudogene TRBV3-2) and TRBJ1-6, with a possible D match to TRBD1 (5 bases). This CDR3 comprises 16 residues. Germline V gives CDR1 LGHDT, CDR2 YNNKEL (reference sequence). V was trimmed by 0 bases and J by 10 bases, leaving 16 bases between them. The CDR3 coding sequence is TGTGCCAGCAGCCAAGATCTGACAGCCACTCGGTCACCCCTCCACTTT. Translated: CASSQDLTATRSPLHF.